These 25 T cell receptor beta chains originate from one sample sequenced in a study of T cell responses to AZD1222 COVID-19 vaccine. Measured with immunoSEQ multiplex PCR; TCRdb has only the in-frame clones, and not every one. This table has roughly 180,000 clones, about 93% appearing once. The sample in question was peripheral blood, obtained 28 days after the second dose of the MenACWY control vaccine. The origin of the receptors is an adult who received the MenACWY meningococcal vaccine as a control.

The genes are TRBV5-6 and TRBJ1-5; no firm D call. V gave up 0 bases and J gave up 7 bases, with 11 bases separating them. This CDR3 comprises 14 residues. Per the germline V gene, CDR1 is SGHDT and CDR2 is YYEEEE. The CDR3 loop reads CASSLGAGEQPQHF. CDR3 bases: TGTGCCAGCAGCTTGGGGGCAGGCGAACAGCCCCAGCATTTT.

The V call is TRBV11-2, the J call TRBJ2-7; 9 nucleotides match TRBD1. CDR3 size: 17 residues. Germline CDR1 reads SGHAT; CDR2 reads FQNNGV. The junction had 11 bases not matched to a gene; V was cut back by 2 bases and J by 3 bases. As DNA, the CDR3 is TGTGCCAGCAGCTTAACTGCGGGACAGGGTTCCCTCTACGAGCAGTACTTC. Translation: CASSLTAGQGSLYEQYF. Based on the CDR3 plus reference TRBV11-2 and TRBJ2-7, the full variable domain is EAGVAQSPRYKIIEKRQSVAFWCNPISGHATLYWYQQILGQGPKLLIQFQNNGVVDDSQLPKDRFSAERLKGVDSTLKIQPAKLEDSAVYLCASSLTAGQGSLYEQYFGPGTRLTVT.

The chain employs TRBV29-1 and TRBJ2-5, with a weak D call TRBD1 (6 bases). CDR3 length: 17 amino acids. Per the germline V gene, CDR1 is SQVTM and CDR2 is ANQGSEA. The ends were cut back, 5 bases at V and 2 bases at J, with 24 bases in the middle. The CDR3 is CSVQRSQGRKGQETQYF. CDR3 in DNA: TGCAGCGTTCAACGCAGCCAGGGGAGAAAAGGTCAAGAGACCCAGTACTTC.

The chain uses TRBV7-2 and TRBJ1-3; D remains ambiguous. Deletions cut 5 bases from V and 6 bases from J, with 14 bases between. The CDR3 covers 14 residues. CDR1 SGHTA and CDR2 FQGNSA come from the germline V gene. CDR3 coding DNA: TGTGCCAGCAGCCCCCCTCCCACAGCAAACACCATATATTTT. Protein product: CASSPPPTANTIYF.

The gene calls are TRBV10-1 and TRBJ1-1; TRBD1 matches 8 bases. CDR1 and CDR2 (germline): WNHNN, SYGVQD (reference sequence). The CDR3 spans 14 residues. V was pared by 7 bases and J by 5 bases, with 9 bases of the junction left unmatched. CDR3 sequence: CASNPGQGRTEAFF. The CDR3 DNA reads as TGCGCCAGCAACCCCGGACAGGGAAGAACTGAAGCTTTCTTT.

The CDR3 coding sequence is TGTGCCAGTAGTATACCCGGAGGGGAGCAGTACTTC. This encodes CASSIPGGEQYF. V and J are TRBV19 and TRBJ2-7; possibly TRBD2 for D (6 bases). V lost 2 bases and J 7 bases, leaving 9 bases between the germline ends. The CDR3 is 12 residues long. Germline loops: CDR1 LNHDA, CDR2 SQIVND (reference sequence). The entire variable domain, with the rest obtained from reference TRBV19 and TRBJ2-7, is as follows: DGGITQSPKYLFRKEGQNVTLSCEQNLNHDAMYWYRQDPGQGLRLIYYSQIVNDFQKGDIAEGYSVSREKKESFPLTVTSAQKNPTAFYLCASSIPGGEQYFGPGTRLTVT.

The chain carries TRBV30 and TRBJ1-5, with D unclear. Germline CDR1 GTSNPN, CDR2 SVGIG (reference sequence). This CDR3 contains 15 residues. Trimming took off 3 bases at V and 7 bases at J, with 19 bases between the two ends. CDR3 DNA: TGTGCCTGGAGCCGCCGGTTAGGGTCGGGGCAGCCCCAGCATTTT. Its protein product is CAWSRRLGSGQPQHF.

This chain uses TRBV7-9 with TRBJ2-2, with 8 bases fitting TRBD2. The V segment lost 0 bases and the J segment 4 bases; nucleotides outside the gene matches: 4. The CDR3 sequence is 16 residues long. Germline CDR1 reads SEHNR; CDR2 reads FQNEAQ (reference sequence). The CDR3 loop is CASSLAPGGGTGELFF. The DNA for the CDR3 is TGTGCCAGCAGCTTAGCTCCCGGGGGGGGCACCGGGGAGCTGTTTTTT. Supplemented by reference TRBV7-9 and TRBJ2-2, the full variable domain reads DTGVSQNPRHKITKRGQNVTFRCDPISEHNRLYWYRQTLGQGPEFLTYFQNEAQLEKSRLLSDRFSAERPKGSFSTLEIQRTEQGDSAMYLCASSLAPGGGTGELFFGEGSRLTVL.

The chain links TRBV7-9 to TRBJ1-1; D not resolved. V was shortened by 5 bases and J by 10 bases, with 14 bases between the two germline ends. The germline V gene encodes CDR1 SEHNR and CDR2 FQNEAQ (reference sequence). The CDR3 is 12 amino acids. The CDR3 loop is CASSELVKGAFF. The DNA for the CDR3 is TGTGCCAGCAGCGAGTTGGTTAAAGGAGCTTTCTTT.

The V call is TRBV3-1 (or the pseudogene TRBV3-2), the J call TRBJ2-2, with 9 bases identical to TRBD1. Germline CDR1 and CDR2: LGHDT and YNNKEL (reference sequence). The CDR3 has 15 residues. V lost 7 bases to trimming and J lost 4 bases; unmatched junction nucleotides: 7. The CDR3: CASTRDRDGTGELFF. CDR3 DNA sequence: TGTGCCAGCACACGGGACAGGGATGGCACCGGGGAGCTGTTTTTT.

The V call is TRBV4-1, the J call TRBJ1-2; 8 bases are shared with TRBD1. The CDR3 has 15 residues. V was clipped by 1 base and J by 0 bases; unmatched bases: 1. The V gene's germline CDR1 is MGHRA and CDR2 YSYEKL. The CDR3, as DNA: TGCGCCAGCAGCCAAGGGACAGGGTCTAACTATGGCTACACCTTC. It is translated as CASSQGTGSNYGYTF.

This clone was counted a single time. The chain couples TRBV19 to TRBJ1-2, with D perhaps TRBD1 (5 bases). Between the trimmed V and J ends, which lost 4 bases and 5 bases, there was a span of 8 bases. CDR1 and CDR2 (germline): LNHDA, SQIVND (reference sequence). The CDR3 loop spans 12 amino acids. The DNA of the CDR3 is TGTGCCAGTAGTACCAGGGTTTATGGCTACACCTTC. Protein sequence: CASSTRVYGYTF.

This chain connects TRBV3-1 (or the pseudogene TRBV3-2) to TRBJ1-4; 7 nucleotides match TRBD1. Trimming took 4 bases from V and 4 from J; bases not matched to a gene: 3. Per the germline V gene, CDR1 is LGHDT and CDR2 is YNNKEL (reference sequence). The CDR3 contains 14 residues. The CDR3 reads CASSPDRVNEKLFF. CDR3 in DNA: TGTGCCAGCAGCCCCGACAGGGTTAATGAAAAACTGTTTTTT.

The genes are TRBV4-2 and TRBJ1-3; no clear D gene. Deletions cut 1 base from V and 0 bases from J, with 7 bases between. CDR3 length: 15 amino acids. Per the germline V gene, CDR1 is LGHNA and CDR2 is YNFKEQ. CDR3 nucleotides: TGTGCCAGCAGCCAAGGGTCTTACTCTGGAAACACCATATATTTT. This translates into CASSQGSYSGNTIYF.

The V call is TRBV19, the J call TRBJ2-5; D is possibly TRBD1 or TRBD2 (5 bases each). Germline V lookup: CDR1 LNHDA, CDR2 SQIVND (reference sequence). The CDR3 is made up of 20 amino acids. Trimming left V 3 bases short and J 1 base short, with 27 bases between. The CDR3 DNA sequence: TGTGCCAGTAGTATGATTCGGGGACGGAACCGGGCCCTACCCCAAGAGACCCAGTACTTC. This sequence encodes CASSMIRGRNRALPQETQYF.

This clone was observed once. The chain employs TRBV5-1 and TRBJ2-5; 9 bases are shared with TRBD2. Germline CDR1 reads SGHRS; CDR2 reads YFSETQ. The CDR3 spans 16 residues. V shed 1 base and J 1 base; nucleotides not matched to a gene: 5. The CDR3 region is CASSLNSGGFQETQYF. The CDR3 DNA is TGCGCCAGCAGCTTGAATAGCGGGGGCTTCCAAGAGACCCAGTACTTC.

The chain couples TRBV7-2 to TRBJ1-2; TRBD1 matches at 8 bases. The CDR3 length is 15 residues. Germline CDR1 reads SGHTA; CDR2 reads FQGNSA. The trim removed 5 bases at V and 7 bases at J, leaving 12 bases unmatched. CDR3 coding DNA: TGTGCCAGCAGCGGCCGACAGGGGAGTGTGGGTGGCTACACCTTC. Its translation: CASSGRQGSVGGYTF. The variable domain in full, with the rest retrieved from reference TRBV7-2 and TRBJ1-2, is GAGVSQSPSNKVTEKGKDVELRCDPISGHTALYWYRQSLGQGLEFLIYFQGNSAPDKSGLPSDRFSAERTGGSVSTLTIQRTQQEDSAVYLCASSGRQGSVGGYTFGSGTRLTVV.

The chain's CDR3 is CASSPSTGRSEGGYTF. DNA of the CDR3: TGTGCCAGCAGCCCGAGCACAGGGAGGTCTGAGGGGGGCTACACCTTC. This sequence joins TRBV7-9 and TRBJ1-2, with D perhaps TRBD1 (6 bases). V was shortened by 5 bases and J by 8 bases, with 24 bases between the two germline ends. CDR3 size: 16 residues. CDR1 and CDR2 (germline): SEHNR, FQNEAQ (reference sequence).

The chain is built from TRBV7-2 and TRBJ1-3, with D unclear. The CDR3 totals 15 residues. The V and J ends lost 1 base and 1 base respectively, with 8 bases between them. CDR1 is SGHTA, CDR2 FQGNSA, per germline. CDR3 region: CASSLVFGSGNTIYF. CDR3 bases: TGTGCCAGCAGCTTAGTTTTCGGGTCTGGAAACACCATATATTTT.

The chain links TRBV2 to TRBJ1-6; D is perhaps TRBD1 (6 bases). CDR1 SNHLY and CDR2 FYNNEI come from the germline V gene. Trimming took off 0 bases at V and 11 bases at J, with 17 bases between the two ends. There are 16 residues in the CDR3. The CDR3 reads CASSEALGGSEAPLHF. The CDR3 DNA sequence: TGTGCCAGCAGTGAAGCTCTAGGGGGGTCGGAGGCACCCCTCCACTTT.

J is TRBJ2-3 and V is TRBV18; possibly TRBD1 or TRBD2 for D (5 bases each). The V end lost 2 bases, the J end lost 4 bases, and 13 bases lay between the germline ends. The germline CDR1 and CDR2 sequences are KGHSH and LQKENI. CDR3 length equals 15 residues. As DNA, the CDR3 is TGTGCCAGCTCACCATCAGAGGTGGGGGCAGATACGCAGTATTTT. Amino acid sequence: CASSPSEVGADTQYF.

The chain has TRBV11-1 and TRBJ1-1; the D gene is possibly TRBD1 (5 bases). CDR1 and CDR2 (germline): SGHAT, FQDESV (reference sequence). The V end lost 1 base, the J end lost 0 bases, and 6 bases lay between the germline ends. CDR3 length equals 14 residues. For the CDR3, the DNA is TGTGCCAGCAGCTTAGGGACATTGAACACTGAAGCTTTCTTT. Protein: CASSLGTLNTEAFF.

This sequence joins TRBV11-2 and TRBJ1-1; D possibly corresponds to TRBD1 (5 bases). Germline-derived CDR1 and CDR2 are SGHAT and FQNNGV. The CDR3 spans 15 residues. Trimming cost V 5 bases and J 0 bases, with 13 bases left between them. DNA for the CDR3: TGTGCCAGCAGCCGTGGGGCGGGTCTGAACACTGAAGCTTTCTTT. It translates to CASSRGAGLNTEAFF.

This chain uses TRBV2 with TRBJ1-6; no firm D call. CDR3 size: 12 residues. Germline V gene sequence: CDR1 SNHLY, CDR2 FYNNEI. The V end lost 3 bases, the J end lost 7 bases, and 4 bases lay between the germline ends. CDR3 region: CASSDRNSPLHF. Written as DNA, the CDR3 is TGTGCCAGCAGTGACCGGAATTCACCCCTCCACTTT. The variable domain in full, completed from reference TRBV2 and TRBJ1-6, reads EPEVTQTPSHQVTQMGQEVILRCVPISNHLYFYWYRQILGQKVEFLVSFYNNEISEKSEIFDDQFSVERPDGSNFTLKIRSTKLEDSAMYFCASSDRNSPLHFGNGTRLTVT.

CDR3: CASSQGTSGVTDTQYF. Written as DNA, the CDR3 is TGTGCCAGCAGCCAGGGCACTAGCGGGGTAACAGATACGCAGTATTTT. The gene calls are TRBV4-2 and TRBJ2-3; 10 bases are a match to TRBD2. CDR3 size: 16 residues. Germline V gene data show CDR1 as LGHNA and CDR2 as YNFKEQ. V was pared by 3 bases and J by 3 bases, with 6 bases of the junction left unmatched.